This TCR beta chain appears in the sequencing data of a study of T cell responses to AZD1222 COVID-19 vaccine. Study details: The study pooled second doses at about 4 or about 12 weeks. Study outcomes and limitations: The donors showed a predominance of white British ancestry and of females, with possible underestimation of clonal diversity.

On this clone itself: Antigen unknown.

Sequenced by immunoSEQ multiplex PCR; TCRdb stores in-frame clones only, minus some. The sample lists some 85,000 clones; 87% were seen once. Per the germline V gene, CDR1 is SQVTM and CDR2 is ANQGSEA. The length of the CDR3 is 15 residues. Unmatched junction bases numbered 4, after V lost 2 bases and J lost 1 base. The J gene is TRBJ2-3, the V gene TRBV29-1; 9 bases are a match to TRBD2. The clonotype originates from an adult in good health. Sequences were derived from peripheral blood, sampled on day 0 of AZD1222 vaccination. CDR3 coding DNA: TGCAGCGTTGAAAAAGTAGCGGGGGGCACAGATACGCAGTATTTT. Protein product: CSVEKVAGGTDTQYF.